This T cell receptor (beta chain) was identified during a study of cytomegalovirus exposure and HLA in healthy donors. Concerning this clone: What it binds is unknown.

General study results and limits: Highest at DRB1 and lowest at HLA-C, TCR association rates differed among HLA loci in a later analysis. CMV serostatus was the sole immune exposure data available.

The CDR3 is made up of 15 amino acids. Germline V gene lookup returns CDR1 SGHRS and CDR2 YFSETQ. V shed 3 bases and J 0 bases; nucleotides not matched to a gene: 4. Vbeta (60) and Jbeta (13) primers were used in the PCR. The data were produced by immunoSEQ multiplex PCR, yet TCRdb's version contains in-frame clones alone and is incomplete. The sample consists of 100,000 to 150,000 clones, roughly 80% of them appearing once. The receptor was derived from a man aged 18 to 29 in good health and CMV-seropositive. J is TRBJ2-3 and V is TRBV5-1; 7 bases match TRBD2. The sample consisted of PBMCs. The CDR3 spells CASSSTSVSTDTQYF. The CDR3 DNA reads as TGCGCCAGCAGCTCTACTAGCGTGAGCACAGATACGCAGTATTTT.